This TCR beta chain was documented in a study of glioma-infiltrating T cells after dendritic cell vaccination. Looking at the study overall: Between about 2003 and 2013, patients got autologous tumor lysate-pulsed dendritic cell vaccines. The study, taken as a whole, reports: Higher TCR clonality did not directly relate to longer survival.

As regards this clone: Its antigen is unknown. A read error may produce the germline difference seen at one junction end.

Here immunoSEQ multiplex PCR was the method, and the copy in TCRdb shows in-frame clones only, minus some. This repertoire shows around 87,000 clones, around 83% found once; its top ten account for less than 7.5%. As for time point: after dendritic cell vaccination, including at tumor progression/relapse. Fresh-frozen tumor tissue and more than two years of survival data were available for all. The germline gives CDR1 MGHRA, CDR2 YSYEKL. The CDR3 has 19 residues. The V call is TRBV4-1, the J call TRBJ2-1; D may be TRBD2 (6 bases). Specimen: blood, collected after dendritic cell vaccination. The clonotype was recovered from a human donor with glioblastoma. CDR3: CASRQVPANREFSYNEQFF. CDR3 nucleotide sequence: TGCGCCAGCAGACAAGTCCCCGCCAACCGGGAGTTCTCCTACAATGAGCAGTTCTTC.